This T cell receptor beta chain was profiled in a study of blood T cell repertoires in COVID-19. About the research overall: COVID-19 samples collected from the United States, Italy and Spain covered acute and convalescent phases. From T cells, B-cell-depleted T cells, or PBMCs came the material, which was cDNA or gDNA.

This clone has only one observation. Per the study methods: Amplification of reference gene primers was used by the study to estimate nucleated cell counts. Method: immunoSEQ multiplex PCR; TCRdb's copy keeps in-frame clones and lacks some. V, J and clone size were drawn from that table, and D and trimming were deduced from the DNA. The sample records about 250,000 clones, approximately 86% being singletons. The receptor comes from a woman aged 55-70 years who had recovered from COVID-19. Sequencing was carried out using peripheral blood.

The chain's CDR3 is CASSQGWGQGNEKLFF. For the CDR3, the DNA is TGCGCCAGCAGCCAAGGATGGGGGCAGGGTAATGAAAAACTGTTTTTT. This chain joins TRBV4-1 and TRBJ1-4; D perhaps matches TRBD1 (6 bases). V gave up 1 base and J gave up 4 bases, with 13 bases separating them. CDR1 and CDR2 from the germline V gene are MGHRA and YSYEKL. The CDR3 totals 16 residues.